The clone carrying this T cell receptor (beta chain) was observed many times. Its antigen is unknown. The data stem from a study of glioma-infiltrating T cells. Notes on the study in general: CDR3 overlap between tissue and blood was very small. Tissue-blood divergence was below expectation in non-neoplastic patients, above in gliomas.

The iRepertoire nested amplicon-rescue multiplex PCR amplified TCR alpha and beta CDR3s from RNA. Input was about 100-450 ng of tissue mRNA or PBMC total RNA. TCRdb re-called the multiplex PCR reads through MiXCR, storing one row per CDR3 protein. Among about 130,000 distinct CDR3 sequences listed, more than 20% were seen once. CDR1 and CDR2 from the germline V gene are DFQATT and SNEGSKA (reference sequence). CDR3 size: 14 residues. J is TRBJ2-3 and V is TRBV20-1, with D tentatively TRBD2 (6 bases). The TCR sequence derives from a human donor with low-grade glioma or glioblastoma, undergoing nonglioma brain surgery, or in good health (not recorded which). Sequencing was performed on glioma tissue, nonneoplastic brain tissue, or PBMCs (not recorded which). In DNA form, the CDR3 reads TGCAGCCACAGAACTAGCCGCTCCACAGATACGCAGTATTTT. Amino acids: CSHRTSRSTDTQYF.